This T cell receptor beta chain was documented in a study of shared clonotypes between healthy human individuals. Assay: immunoSEQ multiplex PCR; the TCRdb copy retains only in-frame clones and omits some. Here the sample spans around 2,000,000 clones, 90% to 95% being singletons. Between the trimmed V and J ends, which lost 5 bases and 4 bases, there was a span of 12 bases. Germline CDR1 is MDHEN and CDR2 is SYDVKM. The CDR3 runs 14 residues. The V and J genes are TRBV28 and TRBJ1-5, with D unresolved. The sequencing input was naive CD4+ T cells sorted from blood. Stated subset: CD45RA+ positively selected. This clonotype originated in a man aged 18 to 29 in good health. CDR3 residues: CASSPGSKNQPQHF. For the CDR3, the DNA is TGTGCCAGCAGTCCCGGGTCGAAGAATCAGCCCCAGCATTTT.